These T cell receptor beta chains were read from a single sample in a study of T cell responses to AZD1222 COVID-19 vaccine. Measured with immunoSEQ multiplex PCR; TCRdb has only the in-frame clones, and not every one. The data hold around 130,000 clones, with roughly 93% observed a single time. Specimen: peripheral blood, collected on day 0 of AZD1222 vaccination. These receptors all come from an adult in good health. Each CDR3 is given with its conserved first and last residue. D genes are given only for firm matches. Some rows have no size entry. The others give once, few or many, or a class for an expanded clone.

NA	TRBJ2-7	TRBV15	NA	CATRGTATYEQYF	TGTGCCACCAGGGGGACGGCAACCTACGAGCAGTACTTC
NA	TRBJ2-2	TRBV15	NA	CATSRGGGTGELFF	TGTGCCACCAGCAGAGGGGGCGGGACCGGGGAGCTGTTTTTT
NA	TRBJ1-1	TRBV25-1	NA	CASSDPDGGQEAFF	TGTGCCAGCAGTGACCCGGACGGGGGGCAAGAAGCTTTCTTT
TRBD1	TRBJ2-7	TRBV7-2	NA	CASSLATGAEQYF	TGTGCCAGCAGCTTAGCCACAGGGGCCGAGCAGTACTTC
TRBD2	TRBJ2-3	TRBV5-4	NA	CASSSMTSLGSYTQYF	TGTGCCAGCAGCTCTATGACTAGCCTGGGATCTTATACGCAGTATTTT
NA	TRBJ2-7	TRBV28	NA	CASSKTGIYEQYF	TGTGCCAGCAGTAAAACAGGGATCTACGAGCAGTACTTC
NA	TRBJ1-2	TRBV6-1	once	CASSEALARGANYGYTF	TGTGCCAGCAGTGAAGCGCTAGCTAGGGGGGCTAACTATGGCTACACCTTC
TRBD2	TRBJ2-3	TRBV28	NA	CASRGTSGKSDTQYF	TGTGCCAGCAGGGGTACTAGCGGGAAGTCTGATACGCAGTATTTT
NA	TRBJ2-7	TRBV28	NA	CASSRREGYEQYF	TGTGCCAGCAGTCGCCGGGAAGGGTACGAGCAGTACTTC
NA	TRBJ2-1	TRBV14	NA	CASSLRTDPWNEQFF	TGTGCCAGCAGCCTCCGGACAGACCCCTGGAATGAGCAGTTCTTC
NA	TRBJ1-1	TRBV18	NA	CASSPQDLEAFF	TGTGCCAGCTCACCGCAGGATCTAGAAGCTTTCTTT
NA	TRBJ1-3	TRBV27	NA	CASSAHGNSGNTIYF	TGTGCCAGCAGTGCGCATGGGAACTCTGGAAACACCATATATTTT
NA	TRBJ2-7	TRBV16	NA	CASSQIYEQYF	TGTGCCAGCAGCCAGATCTACGAGCAGTACTTC
NA	TRBJ2-7	TRBV7-9	NA	CASSPPGTPSYEQYF	TGTGCCAGCAGCCCACCTGGGACACCGTCCTACGAGCAGTACTTC
TRBD1	TRBJ1-2	TRBV28	NA	CASSSDRVGYTF	TGTGCCAGCAGCTCGGACAGGGTCGGCTACACCTTC
NA	TRBJ1-1	TRBV5-1	NA	CASSLENLLNTEAFF	TGCGCCAGCAGCTTGGAGAACCTGCTGAACACTGAAGCTTTCTTT
NA	TRBJ1-5	TRBV27	NA	CASRPQGGVYNQPQHF	TGTGCCAGCAGACCCCAAGGGGGGGTTTACAATCAGCCCCAGCATTTT
NA	TRBJ2-1	TRBV7-9	NA	CASSLARETSYEQFF	TGTGCCAGCAGCTTAGCGCGTGAGACTAGTTATGAGCAGTTCTTC
TRBD2	TRBJ2-1	TRBV7-9	NA	CASSSRLAYNSYNEQFF	TGTGCCAGCAGCTCCCGACTAGCGTATAACTCCTACAATGAGCAGTTCTTC
TRBD2	TRBJ2-1	TRBV7-9	NA	CASSPYQITLAGGNEQFF	TGTGCCAGCAGCCCATACCAAATTACGCTAGCGGGTGGGAATGAGCAGTTCTTC
NA	TRBJ1-5	TRBV30	NA	CAWSRTPSNQPQHF	TGTGCCTGGAGCCGGACACCAAGCAATCAGCCCCAGCATTTT
NA	TRBJ1-4	TRBV7-9	few	CASSTELATNEKLFF	TGTGCCAGCAGCACCGAACTGGCCACTAATGAAAAACTGTTTTTT
TRBD1	TRBJ1-3	TRBV10-3	NA	CATDRGQGNTIYF	TGTGCCACGGACAGGGGGCAAGGAAACACCATATATTTT
NA	TRBJ2-7	TRBV14	NA	CASSQDWASEPYEQYF	TGTGCCAGCAGCCAAGATTGGGCTAGCGAACCCTACGAGCAGTACTTC
NA	TRBJ1-1	TRBV9	NA	CASSPRDRNTEAFF	TGTGCCAGCAGCCCCCGGGACCGGAACACTGAAGCTTTCTTT
TRBD2	TRBJ2-7	TRBV7-3	NA	CASSSGRASEQYF	TGTGCCAGCAGCTCTGGGAGGGCGAGTGAGCAGTACTTC
NA	TRBJ1-1	TRBV18	NA	CASSPPGNREFSEAFF	TGTGCCAGCTCACCACCTGGGAATAGGGAGTTCTCTGAAGCTTTCTTT
NA	TRBJ1-1	TRBV7-9	NA	CASSAPGNTEAFF	TGTGCCAGCAGCGCGCCGGGGAACACTGAAGCTTTCTTT
NA	TRBJ2-5	TRBV19	NA	CASSGRSTEAQYF	TGTGCCAGTAGTGGGAGGTCCACTGAGGCCCAGTACTTC
NA	TRBJ2-3	TRBV3-1/TRBV3-2	NA	CASSQTPALGADTQYF	TGTGCCAGCAGCCAAACGCCCGCACTGGGTGCAGATACGCAGTATTTT
TRBD2	TRBJ2-2	TRBV9	NA	CASSVGLADTGELFF	TGTGCCAGCAGCGTTGGACTAGCGGACACCGGGGAGCTGTTTTTT
TRBD2	TRBJ2-1	TRBV14	once	CASSRLAGGPINEQFF	TGTGCCAGCAGCCGCCTAGCGGGAGGGCCCATCAATGAGCAGTTCTTC
NA	TRBJ2-7	TRBV28	NA	CAIQRAGMAYEQYF	TGTGCCATCCAAAGGGCAGGTATGGCCTACGAGCAGTACTTC
TRBD1	TRBJ1-3	TRBV6-2/TRBV6-3	few	CASSSGTDLFSGNTIYF	TGTGCCAGCAGTTCCGGGACAGATCTATTCTCTGGAAACACCATATATTTT
NA	TRBJ2-7	TRBV28	NA	CASSSKVYEQYF	TGTGCCAGCAGTTCCAAGGTTTACGAGCAGTACTTC
NA	TRBJ2-5	TRBV30	NA	CAWSTGETQYF	TGTGCCTGGTCAACCGGAGAGACCCAGTACTTC